The 21 T cell receptor beta chains below all came from one sample that was sequenced in a study of cytomegalovirus exposure and HLA in healthy donors. PCR was performed using 60 Vbeta and 13 Jbeta primers. Sequencing was performed with immunoSEQ multiplex PCR; in TCRdb, only in-frame clones are kept and a portion is missing. The sample consists of around 100,000 clones, about four fifths of them appearing once. Sequencing was carried out using PBMCs. The receptor source for this set is a man in his thirties or forties in good health and CMV-seropositive.

The rearrangement joins TRBV30 to TRBJ2-2; 7 nucleotides match TRBD2. This CDR3 has 17 amino acids. V lost 5 bases, J lost 4 bases, and 16 bases stayed unmatched. Germline V CDR1 and CDR2: GTSNPN, SVGIG (reference sequence). The CDR3 nucleotides are TGTGCCTGGGAGGACGCCCGGGGGGTATCGACCACCGGGGAGCTGTTTTTT. Amino acids: CAWEDARGVSTTGELFF. Full variable domain (missing parts from reference TRBV30 and TRBJ2-2): SQTIHQWPATLVQPVGSPLSLECTVEGTSNPNLYWYRQAAGRGLQLLFYSVGIGQISSEVPQNLSASRPQDRQFILSSKKLLLSDSGFYLCAWEDARGVSTTGELFFGEGSRLTVL.

This clone was picked up many times. This chain joins TRBV5-4 and TRBJ1-1; TRBD1 matches 7 bases. V lost 7 bases, J lost 0 bases, and 6 bases stayed unmatched. The CDR3 length is 14 residues. Germline assignment: CDR1 SGHNT and CDR2 YYREEE (reference sequence). The CDR3 DNA is TGTGCCAGCCGAGGGGGCGATATGAACACTGAAGCTTTCTTT. It translates to CASRGGDMNTEAFF.

V usage is TRBV28 and J usage is TRBJ1-3; D gene ambiguous. The CDR3 is 15 amino acids. From germline, CDR1 is MDHEN and CDR2 SYDVKM. V lost 7 bases to trimming and J lost 3 bases, with 16 bases between them. The CDR3 coding sequence is TGTGCCAGCACCCACAACCAGGAGGGTGGAAACACCATATATTTT. Translating gives CASTHNQEGGNTIYF.

The V and J genes are TRBV6-5 and TRBJ2-5, with D possibly matching TRBD2 (7 bases). The CDR3 is 15 amino acids. V dropped 8 bases and J dropped 3 bases, with 19 bases sitting between them. The germline V gene encodes CDR1 MNHEY and CDR2 SVGAGI. CDR3 DNA: TGTGCCAGCCTCCCTTGGGGGGGGGCCGAAGAGACCCAGTACTTC. It is translated as CASLPWGGAEETQYF.

V usage is TRBV7-2 and J usage is TRBJ2-3; D is undetermined. CDR3 size: 12 residues. V shed 3 bases and J shed 2 bases, with 3 bases lying between them. Germline V CDR1 and CDR2: SGHTA, FQGNSA. This chain's CDR3 is CASSLATDTQYF. CDR3 DNA sequence: TGTGCCAGCAGCTTGGCCACAGATACGCAGTATTTT.

J is TRBJ1-4 and V is TRBV4-3, with D possibly matching TRBD1 (6 bases). The CDR3 is made up of 16 amino acids. Trimming cost V 0 bases and J 7 bases, with 15 bases left between them. Germline values: CDR1 LGHNA, CDR2 YSLEER. CDR3 amino acids: CASSQDSRAGAEKLFF. The CDR3 region has the DNA TGCGCCAGCAGCCAAGACTCCCGGGCGGGGGCTGAAAAACTGTTTTTT.

The chain carries TRBV5-1 and TRBJ2-2; 13 positions agree with TRBD2. This CDR3 spans 16 amino acids. The trim removed 8 bases at V and 5 bases at J, leaving 9 bases unmatched. Germline CDR1 is SGHRS and CDR2 is YFSETQ. In DNA form, the CDR3 reads TGCGCCAGGGGGACTAGCGGGGACCCTGGGACCGGGGAGCTGTTTTTT. It is translated as CARGTSGDPGTGELFF.

The chain is built from TRBV5-6 and TRBJ1-2; D remains unclear. The V and J ends lost 2 bases and 7 bases respectively, with 18 bases between them. The CDR3 spans 15 residues. CDR1 is SGHDT, CDR2 YYEEEE, per germline. The CDR3 loop is CASSFYPSRVSGYTF. CDR3 DNA: TGTGCCAGCAGCTTCTATCCGTCGAGGGTGTCTGGCTACACCTTC.

The rearrangement links TRBV6-1 to TRBJ2-2, with TRBD2 matching 15 bases. Losses at the gene ends were 4 bases for V and 6 bases for J; bases not matched to a gene: 0. Germline CDR1 and CDR2: MNHNS and SASEGT. The length of the CDR3 is 15 residues. The CDR3 nucleotides are TGTGCCAGCAGTGGGACTAGCGGGGGGGCCGGGGAGCTGTTTTTT. Its translation: CASSGTSGGAGELFF.

The chain combines TRBV21-1 with TRBJ1-4. TRBV21-1 constitutes a pseudogene. The CDR3 sequence is 12 residues long. CDR3 DNA: TGTGCCAGGATAAGCGCTAATGAAAAACTGTTTTTT. Amino acid sequence: CARISANEKLFF.

J is TRBJ1-1 and V is TRBV7-9, with D possibly being TRBD1 (5 bases). The CDR3 contains 13 residues. V was clipped by 6 bases and J by 4 bases, with 12 bases between them. Germline CDR1 is SEHNR and CDR2 is FQNEAQ (reference sequence). CDR3 nucleotides: TGTGCCAGCAGATCAGGGCTGGGCACTGAAGCTTTCTTT. As protein: CASRSGLGTEAFF.

This rearrangement joins TRBV5-4 to TRBJ2-5; 7 bases are shared with TRBD1. Unmatched junction bases numbered 12, after V lost 4 bases and J lost 3 bases. The CDR3 totals 16 residues. In germline, CDR1 is SGHNT, CDR2 YYREEE (reference sequence). The CDR3 reads CASSTGVRSGEETQYF. The CDR3 nucleotides are TGTGCCAGCAGCACAGGGGTTCGATCCGGGGAAGAGACCCAGTACTTC.

The chain has TRBV2 and TRBJ2-1; D is perhaps TRBD2 (7 bases). Germline CDR1 is SNHLY and CDR2 is FYNNEI. V was trimmed by 2 bases and J by 8 bases, leaving 16 bases between them. The CDR3 length is 15 residues. CDR3 residues: CASSEMAGAQDEQFF. The DNA of the CDR3 is TGTGCCAGCAGTGAAATGGCGGGGGCCCAAGATGAGCAGTTCTTC.

This rearrangement joins TRBV7-9 to TRBJ2-1; 8 nucleotides align to TRBD2. This CDR3 has 17 amino acids. V was clipped by 0 bases and J by 5 bases; unmatched bases: 9. Germline V gives CDR1 SEHNR, CDR2 FQNEAQ (reference sequence). CDR3 coding DNA: TGTGCCAGCAGCTTAGCGCTGTCAGCGGGGGCGGACAATGAGCAGTTCTTC. Translation: CASSLALSAGADNEQFF.

The V call is TRBV4-2, the J call TRBJ2-2; D perhaps matches TRBD2 (6 bases). V was cut by 1 base and J by 3 bases, with 15 bases left in between. The V gene's germline CDR1 is LGHNA and CDR2 YNFKEQ. This CDR3 comprises 17 residues. The CDR3 DNA sequence: TGTGCCAGCAGCCAAGGAGGGCTAGCGAGTCACACCGGGGAGCTGTTTTTT. Its protein is CASSQGGLASHTGELFF.

The rearrangement joins TRBV9 to TRBJ2-1; 7 bases align to TRBD2. V lost 4 bases to trimming and J lost 5 bases; unmatched junction nucleotides: 12. The CDR3 loop spans 16 amino acids. Per the germline V gene, CDR1 is SGDLS and CDR2 is YYNGEE. CDR3 protein: CASSSGQWGGNNEQFF. CDR3 DNA sequence: TGTGCCAGCAGCTCTGGCCAGTGGGGGGGGAACAATGAGCAGTTCTTC. The full variable domain, with the rest looked up from reference TRBV9 and TRBJ2-1, is DSGVTQTPKHLITATGQRVTLRCSPRSGDLSVYWYQQSLDQGLQFLIQYYNGEERAKGNILERFSAQQFPDLHSELNLSSLELGDSALYFCASSSGQWGGNNEQFFGPGTRLTVL.

V usage is TRBV12-5 and J usage is TRBJ2-5; D may be TRBD1 (6 bases). Germline-derived CDR1 and CDR2 are LGHNT and FRNRAP. The CDR3 extends over 14 amino acids. Trimming cost V 1 base and J 7 bases, with 13 bases left between them. For the CDR3, the DNA is TGTGCTAGTGGTTTGGACCAGGGGCCCGGGACCCAGTACTTC. Translated, it gives CASGLDQGPGTQYF.

The chain combines TRBV19 with TRBJ2-1; 7 bases map to TRBD2. The CDR3 has 16 amino acids. Germline trimming cut 6 bases from V and 2 bases from J; bases unmatched to any gene: 10. CDR1 LNHDA and CDR2 SQIVND come from the germline V gene (reference sequence). The CDR3 bases are TGTGCCAGTAGCCTCTCTAGCGGACCACCCTACAATGAGCAGTTCTTC. Translating gives CASSLSSGPPYNEQFF. The whole variable domain, filled in from reference TRBV19 and TRBJ2-1, reads DGGITQSPKYLFRKEGQNVTLSCEQNLNHDAMYWYRQDPGQGLRLIYYSQIVNDFQKGDIAEGYSVSREKKESFPLTVTSAQKNPTAFYLCASSLSSGPPYNEQFFGPGTRLTVL.

The chain joins TRBV7-9 to TRBJ2-6; 7 bases match TRBD1. Germline lookup yields CDR1 SEHNR and CDR2 FQNEAQ (reference sequence). The CDR3 loop spans 15 amino acids. After removal of 2 bases from V and 2 bases from J, the junction contained 0 bases not matched to a gene. The CDR3 loop reads CASSLQGAGANVLTF. Here the CDR3 DNA reads TGTGCCAGCAGCTTACAGGGGGCTGGGGCCAACGTCCTGACTTTC.

The V call is TRBV9, the J call TRBJ2-2, with D possibly TRBD2 on 5 matching bases. Trimming removed 0 bases at V and 6 bases at J, with 15 bases between. CDR3 length equals 16 residues. Germline CDR1 reads SGDLS; CDR2 reads YYNGEE. The CDR3 sequence: CASSVGKRVRAGELFF. CDR3 DNA: TGTGCCAGCAGCGTAGGGAAGCGAGTGCGGGCCGGGGAGCTGTTTTTT.

Only one count was recorded for this clone. CDR3 region: CASSLGWGQEGGEQYF. CDR3 bases: TGTGCCAGCAGCTTAGGGTGGGGACAGGAGGGCGGCGAGCAGTACTTC. The chain combines TRBV11-2 with TRBJ2-7; 8 nucleotides agree with TRBD1. This CDR3 has 16 amino acids. The germline V gene has CDR1 SGHAT and CDR2 FQNNGV. V lost 1 base to trimming and J lost 6 bases; unmatched junction nucleotides: 11.